The rows below give T cell receptor beta chains drawn from one sample of a study of radiation and T cells in renal cell carcinoma. The data were produced by immunoSEQ multiplex PCR, yet TCRdb's version contains in-frame clones alone and is incomplete. The sample lists tens of thousands of clones, 80% occurring once. The sequencing here drew on blood, taken from a patient whose treatment included radiotherapy and nephrectomy. Receptor source: a woman in her sixties or seventies with renal cell carcinoma. Each CDR3 is given with its conserved first and last residue. A D gene is named only where the DNA matches it firmly. For some rows the clone size is stated as once, few or many, or as a class when expanded; others skip it.

D	size	V	J	CDR3	DNA
TRBD2	.	TRBV4-1	TRBJ2-5	CASSQTRGVAGVEETQYF	TGCGCCAGCAGCCAAACCCGAGGGGTAGCGGGGGTAGAAGAGACCCAGTACTTC
.	.	TRBV27	TRBJ2-7	CASSLLGYEQYF	TGTGCCAGCAGTTTGCTGGGGTACGAGCAGTACTTC
.	.	TRBV7-9	TRBJ2-5	CASTGEKETQYF	TGTGCCAGCACTGGGGAAAAAGAGACCCAGTACTTC
.	.	TRBV23-1	TRBJ2-7	CASSQSVVGVYEQYF	TGCGCCAGCAGTCAATCCGTGGTTGGCGTATACGAGCAGTACTTC
.	.	TRBV5-1	TRBJ2-3	CASSLEGVTDTQYF	TGCGCCAGCAGCTTGGAAGGGGTTACAGATACGCAGTATTTT
TRBD1	.	TRBV6-1	TRBJ1-5	CASRDNQGGQPQHF	TGTGCCAGCAGGGACAACCAGGGGGGACAGCCCCAGCATTTT
.	.	TRBV2	TRBJ2-1	CASSESDPPYNEQFF	TGTGCCAGCAGTGAATCTGATCCCCCCTACAATGAGCAGTTCTTC
.	.	TRBV4-2	TRBJ2-5	CASSQVPGAYQETQYF	TGTGCCAGCAGCCAAGTTCCAGGGGCCTACCAAGAGACCCAGTACTTC
TRBD2	.	TRBV29-1	TRBJ2-1	CSVAGGEGAAEQFF	TGCAGCGTTGCGGGTGGGGAGGGAGCGGCTGAGCAGTTCTTC
TRBD1	.	TRBV7-3	TRBJ1-1	CASSQQGREDTEAFF	TGTGCCAGCAGCCAACAGGGGCGGGAGGACACTGAAGCTTTCTTT
.	.	TRBV10-3	TRBJ1-1	CAIRESFVGGTEAFF	TGTGCCATCAGGGAGAGTTTCGTTGGGGGGACTGAAGCTTTCTTT
.	.	TRBV7-6	TRBJ2-2	CASSLASGNTGELFF	TGTGCCAGCAGCTTAGCCAGCGGGAACACCGGGGAGCTGTTTTTT
.	.	TRBV7-2	TRBJ2-1	CASNGGSPYNEQFF	TGTGCCAGCAATGGGGGGAGCCCCTACAATGAGCAGTTCTTC
.	.	TRBV6-5	TRBJ1-2	CASKSGGEDYGYTF	TGTGCCAGCAAATCGGGTGGCGAGGACTATGGCTACACCTTC
.	.	TRBV5-1	TRBJ2-7	CASSLAWGRQGYEQYF	TGCGCCAGCAGCTTGGCTTGGGGGCGGCAGGGGTACGAGCAGTACTTC
TRBD1	many	TRBV27	TRBJ2-7	CASSLGQTYEQYF	TGTGCCAGCAGTTTGGGACAGACCTACGAGCAGTACTTC
.	.	TRBV19	TRBJ2-7	CASSIVLLTPYEQYF	TGTGCCAGTAGTATAGTGCTTCTGACCCCCTACGAGCAGTACTTC
TRBD1	once	TRBV2	TRBJ1-2	CATYLDRGFSANYGYTF	TGTGCCACCTACTTGGACAGGGGGTTTTCAGCTAACTATGGCTACACCTTC
.	.	TRBV7-9	TRBJ1-1	CASSLDMNTEAFF	TGTGCCAGCAGCTTAGATATGAACACTGAAGCTTTCTTT
.	few	TRBV7-9	TRBJ1-1	CASSTQTMAEAFF	TGTGCCAGCAGCACACAGACCATGGCTGAAGCTTTCTTT
.	.	TRBV30	TRBJ2-5	CAWSVGSSGGRETQYF	TGTGCCTGGAGTGTAGGGTCGTCAGGGGGGAGAGAGACCCAGTACTTC
.	.	TRBV19	TRBJ1-1	CASSIGTGPFTTTEAFF	TGTGCCAGTAGTATTGGGACGGGGCCTTTTACGACCACTGAAGCTTTCTTT
.	.	TRBV10-1	TRBJ2-7	CASSESRTGSASKEQYF	TGCGCCAGCAGTGAGTCGCGGACCGGGAGCGCCTCTAAGGAGCAGTACTTC
.	few	TRBV6-5	TRBJ1-1	CASRLRYLNTEAFF	TGTGCCAGCAGACTACGGTATTTGAACACTGAAGCTTTCTTT
.	.	TRBV27	TRBJ2-6	CASSLSPRGGANVLTF	TGTGCCAGCAGTTTATCCCCGAGGGGAGGGGCCAACGTCCTGACTTTC
.	.	TRBV13	TRBJ2-2	CASSFAWVGTGELFF	TGTGCCAGCAGCTTTGCTTGGGTGGGCACCGGGGAGCTGTTTTTT
.	.	TRBV23-1	TRBJ1-5	CASSLRFFPGNQPQHF	TGCGCCAGCAGTCTTCGGTTTTTCCCAGGAAATCAGCCCCAGCATTTT
.	few	TRBV30	TRBJ1-1	CAWSSGTFNTEAFF	TGTGCCTGGAGTTCAGGGACATTTAACACTGAAGCTTTCTTT
.	.	TRBV5-1	TRBJ2-2	CASSFGGLGTGELFF	TGCGCCAGCAGCTTTGGGGGGCTGGGCACCGGGGAGCTGTTTTTT
.	.	TRBV9	TRBJ2-7	CASSVDPDRDRGTLYF	TGTGCCAGCAGCGTGGACCCAGACCGGGACCGAGGAACATTGTACTTC
.	.	TRBV4-2	TRBJ2-3	CASSPGSTQYF	TGTGCCAGCAGCCCCGGCTCTACGCAGTATTTT